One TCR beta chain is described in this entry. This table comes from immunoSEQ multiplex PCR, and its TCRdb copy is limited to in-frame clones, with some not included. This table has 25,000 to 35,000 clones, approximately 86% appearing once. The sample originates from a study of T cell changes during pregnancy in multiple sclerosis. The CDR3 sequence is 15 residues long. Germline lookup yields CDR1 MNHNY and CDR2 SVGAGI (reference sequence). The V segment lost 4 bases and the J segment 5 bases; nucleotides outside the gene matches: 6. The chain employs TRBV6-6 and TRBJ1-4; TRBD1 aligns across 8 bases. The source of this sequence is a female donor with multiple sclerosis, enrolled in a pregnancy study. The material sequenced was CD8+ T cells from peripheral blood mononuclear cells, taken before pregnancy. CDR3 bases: TGTGCCAGCAGTTCACCACGGACAGGGAATGAAAAACTGTTTTTT. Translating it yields CASSSPRTGNEKLFF.